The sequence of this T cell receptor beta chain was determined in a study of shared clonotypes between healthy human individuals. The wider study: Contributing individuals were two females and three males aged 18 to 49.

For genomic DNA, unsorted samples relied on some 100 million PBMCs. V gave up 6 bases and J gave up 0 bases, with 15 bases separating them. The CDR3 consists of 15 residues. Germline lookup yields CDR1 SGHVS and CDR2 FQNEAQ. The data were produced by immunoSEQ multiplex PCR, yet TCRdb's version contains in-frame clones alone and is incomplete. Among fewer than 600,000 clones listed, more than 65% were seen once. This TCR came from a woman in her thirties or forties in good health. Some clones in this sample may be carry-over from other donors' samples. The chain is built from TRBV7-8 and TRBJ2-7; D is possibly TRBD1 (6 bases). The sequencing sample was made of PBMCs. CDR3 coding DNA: TGTGCCAGCAGTTTTGTACAGGGATTCTCCTACGAGCAGTACTTC. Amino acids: CASSFVQGFSYEQYF.